The present TCR beta chain was sequenced within a study of radiation and T cells in renal cell carcinoma. Overall study results and limits: In blood, top tumor clones expanded by 2 weeks, shrinking by 4.

Some clones are missing from TCRdb's copy, which holds only in-frame ones; the method was immunoSEQ multiplex PCR. The repertoire holds around 170,000 clones, with about 85% as singletons. Stated time point: blood 4 weeks post-SBRT, at nephrectomy. Treatment given: 15 Gy SBRT to primary tumor, nephrectomy 4 weeks later. Nephrectomy followed 15 Gy stereotactic body radiation by 4 weeks. Radiation-treated patients gave blood at baseline, week 2 and week 4. This renal cell carcinoma was of the clear cell type. Details on this clone: The antigen is undetermined.

This TCR derives from a woman in her forties or fifties with renal cell carcinoma. The input for sequencing was blood, taken from a patient whose treatment included radiotherapy and nephrectomy.

This chain's CDR3 is CASSSGQGHNQPQHF. The CDR3 region has the DNA TGTGCCAGCAGTTCGGGACAGGGGCACAATCAGCCCCAGCATTTT. The rearrangement links TRBV2 to TRBJ1-5, with 10 positions matching TRBD1. CDR3 length: 15 amino acids. CDR1 and CDR2 (germline): SNHLY, FYNNEI. Trimming took 5 bases from V and 3 from J; bases not matched to a gene: 4.